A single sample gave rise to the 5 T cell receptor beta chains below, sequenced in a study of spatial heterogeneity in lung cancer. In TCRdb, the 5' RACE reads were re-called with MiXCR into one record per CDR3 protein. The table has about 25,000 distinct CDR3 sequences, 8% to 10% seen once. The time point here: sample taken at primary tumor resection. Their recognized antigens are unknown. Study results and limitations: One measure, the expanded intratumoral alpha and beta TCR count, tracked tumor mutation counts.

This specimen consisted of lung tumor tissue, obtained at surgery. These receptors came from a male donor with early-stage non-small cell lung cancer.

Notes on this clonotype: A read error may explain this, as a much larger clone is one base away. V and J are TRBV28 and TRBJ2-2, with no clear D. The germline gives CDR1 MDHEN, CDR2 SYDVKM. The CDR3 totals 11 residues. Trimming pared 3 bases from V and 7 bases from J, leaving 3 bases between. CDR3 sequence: CASSFVGELFF. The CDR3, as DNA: TGTGCCAGCAGTTTCGTCGGGGAGCTGTTTTTT.

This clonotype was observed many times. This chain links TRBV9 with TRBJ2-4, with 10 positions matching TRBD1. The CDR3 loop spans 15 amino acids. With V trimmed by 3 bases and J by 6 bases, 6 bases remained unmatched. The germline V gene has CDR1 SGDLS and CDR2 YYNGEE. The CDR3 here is CASSGGQGRGNIQYF. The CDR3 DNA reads TGTGCCAGCAGCGGGGGACAGGGGAGAGGAAACATTCAGTACTTC.

The CDR3, as DNA: TGTGCCAGCAGTTACGCGGTCAGGGGCCCTCCTCAGCCCCAGCATTTT. Protein: CASSYAVRGPPQPQHF. The chain recombines TRBV6-2 or TRBV6-3 with TRBJ1-5, with D possibly TRBD1 on 6 matching bases. V was pared by 2 bases and J by 6 bases, with 17 bases between. The CDR3 runs 16 residues. Germline V gene lookup returns CDR1 MNHEY and CDR2 SVGEGT.

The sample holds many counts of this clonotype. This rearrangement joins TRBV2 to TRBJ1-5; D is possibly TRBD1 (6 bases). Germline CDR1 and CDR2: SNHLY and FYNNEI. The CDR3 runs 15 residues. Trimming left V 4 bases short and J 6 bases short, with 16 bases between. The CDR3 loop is CASSGTDRRAQPQHF. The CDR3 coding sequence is TGTGCCAGCAGTGGGACAGACCGGCGGGCTCAGCCCCAGCATTTT.

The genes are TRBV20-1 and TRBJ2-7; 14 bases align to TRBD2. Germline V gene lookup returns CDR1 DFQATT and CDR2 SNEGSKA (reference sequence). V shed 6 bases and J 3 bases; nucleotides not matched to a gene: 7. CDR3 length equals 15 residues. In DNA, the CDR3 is TGCAGTGCGGCAGTAGGGACTAGCGGGAGCTACGAGCAGTACTTC. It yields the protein CSAAVGTSGSYEQYF.